The 13 T cell receptor beta chains presented below share a single source sample, sequenced in a study of Graves' ophthalmopathy and Graves' hyperthyroidism. Amplification of TCR beta CDR3 regions used RNA transcripts. HTBI primers were used in a first-round RT-PCR, which preceded a second-round multiplex PCR. TCRdb used MiXCR to reprocess the multiplex PCR reads, holding one entry per CDR3 protein. The table shows some 400,000 distinct CDR3 sequences, with around 17% occurring only once. Sequences were obtained from peripheral blood. The receptors stem from a woman younger than 30 with Graves' ophthalmopathy.

This clonotype was observed many times. The gene calls are TRBV7-8 and TRBJ1-5, with unresolved D. Trimming cost V 6 bases and J 3 bases, with 9 bases left between them. The CDR3 loop spans 13 amino acids. The germline CDR1 and CDR2 sequences are SGHVS and FQNEAQ. Here the CDR3 DNA reads TGTGCCAGCAGGACCGAGACCAATCAGCCCCAGCATTTT. Protein: CASRTETNQPQHF.

This clonotype came up many times. The rearrangement uses TRBV28 and TRBJ2-7; the match to TRBD2 covers 8 bases. J gave up 2 bases and V 7 bases, and 7 bases lay outside the gene matches. CDR1 and CDR2 (germline): MDHEN, SYDVKM. This CDR3 has 14 residues. The CDR3, as DNA: TGTGCCAGCACCTCACTAGCGGTCACCTACGAGCAGTACTTC. This gives the protein CASTSLAVTYEQYF.

This clonotype was counted ten times or more. V is TRBV6-2 or TRBV6-3 and J is TRBJ1-1; maybe TRBD1 (6 bases). The CDR3 contains 18 residues. From germline, CDR1 is MNHEY and CDR2 SVGEGT. V was cut by 0 bases and J by 0 bases, with 17 bases left in between. CDR3 in DNA: TGTGCCAGCAGTTACTCTTTTTGGAATAGGGGGATGAACACTGAAGCTTTCTTT. This translates into CASSYSFWNRGMNTEAFF.

This clonotype was counted many times. This chain links TRBV15 with TRBJ2-7; 12 bases fit TRBD2. J lost 4 bases, V lost 3 bases, and 4 bases had no gene match. There are 15 residues in the CDR3. Germline CDR1 is LNHNV and CDR2 is YYDKDF (reference sequence). The CDR3 loop reads CATSSLLAGGYEQYF. The DNA of the CDR3 is TGTGCCACCAGCAGTTTACTAGCGGGAGGATACGAGCAGTACTTC.

The chain recombines TRBV28 with TRBJ1-5; TRBD1 agrees at 10 bases. The germline V gene encodes CDR1 MDHEN and CDR2 SYDVKM. Losses at the gene ends were 9 bases for V and 6 bases for J; bases not matched to a gene: 14. This CDR3 spans 16 amino acids. In DNA, the CDR3 is TGTGCCAGTAGTATTTCGGGGACAGGGGTTGGTCAGCCCCAGCATTTT. Encoded protein: CASSISGTGVGQPQHF.

The CDR3 loop reads CASSHRQGFDIGELFF. The CDR3 bases are TGTGCCAGCAGTCACCGACAGGGGTTTGACATCGGGGAGCTGTTTTTT. V is TRBV6-5 and J is TRBJ2-2, with 8 bases aligning to TRBD1. J gave up 7 bases and V 5 bases, and 12 bases lay outside the gene matches. Germline assignment: CDR1 MNHEY and CDR2 SVGAGI. The CDR3 covers 16 residues.

This clonotype appeared a few times. CDR3 sequence: CASQLSTSRGGYSPLHF. CDR3 nucleotide sequence: TGTGCCAGCCAGCTGTCGACAAGCCGGGGGGGTTATTCACCCCTCCACTTT. The rearrangement uses TRBV11-2 and TRBJ1-6; D might be TRBD1 (5 bases). Germline V gives CDR1 SGHAT, CDR2 FQNNGV. CDR3 length equals 17 residues. V was pared by 8 bases and J by 8 bases, with 25 bases between.

In its sample, this clonotype was seen many times. The chain has TRBV5-1 and TRBJ2-7; 7 bases are a match to TRBD1. The germline CDR1 and CDR2 sequences are SGHRS and YFSETQ. The CDR3 has 16 amino acids. V was clipped by 3 bases and J by 3 bases; unmatched bases: 12. In nucleotides, the CDR3 is TGCGCCAGCAGCTGGATAACCGGGACAGACCTCTACGAGCAGTACTTC. Translating it yields CASSWITGTDLYEQYF.

This clonotype was observed at least ten times. The rearrangement joins TRBV6-1 to TRBJ2-6; 8 nucleotides align to TRBD2. The CDR3 spans 19 residues. The V segment lost 0 bases and the J segment 0 bases; nucleotides outside the gene matches: 7. Germline CDR1 reads MNHNS; CDR2 reads SASEGT. The CDR3 DNA sequence: TGTGCCAGCAGTGAAGCACGGAGTAGCGGGATCTCTGGGGCCAACGTCCTGACTTTC. Translating it yields CASSEARSSGISGANVLTF.

The sample holds many counts of this clonotype. V is TRBV5-1 and J is TRBJ1-6, with a weak D call TRBD1 (5 bases). Germline-derived CDR1 and CDR2 are SGHRS and YFSETQ. Trimming took 5 bases from V and 7 from J, leaving 16 bases between them. This CDR3 has 15 residues. The CDR3 loop is CASSLRDPGNSPLHF. Here the CDR3 DNA reads TGCGCCAGCAGTCTCCGGGACCCGGGGAATTCACCCCTCCACTTT. Looking up the rest from reference TRBV5-1 and TRBJ1-6 gives the full variable domain: KAGVTQTPRYLIKTRGQQVTLSCSPISGHRSVSWYQQTPGQGLQFLFEYFSETQRNKGNFPGRFSGRQFSNSRSEMNVSTLELGDSALYLCASSLRDPGNSPLHFGNGTRLTVT.

The sample holds many counts of this clonotype. The genes are TRBV28 and TRBJ1-5; a weak D match, TRBD1 (5 bases). Germline V gene data show CDR1 as MDHEN and CDR2 as SYDVKM. V gave up 3 bases and J gave up 7 bases, with 10 bases separating them. The CDR3 covers 13 residues. This chain's CDR3 is CASSLRGTQPQHF. As DNA, the CDR3 is TGTGCCAGCAGTTTGAGGGGAACGCAGCCCCAGCATTTT.

This clonotype was recorded many times. The chain couples TRBV5-1 to TRBJ1-1; D is unclear. CDR1 and CDR2 (germline): SGHRS, YFSETQ. CDR3 length: 13 residues. V dropped 4 bases and J dropped 2 bases, with 9 bases sitting between them. CDR3 nucleotide sequence: TGCGCCAGCAGCGTGTTGGGAAACACTGAAGCTTTCTTT. Residues: CASSVLGNTEAFF.

This clonotype turned up a few times. In DNA form, the CDR3 reads TGCGCCAGCAGTGAGTCAACTAGCGGGGGGGCCTTAGCCAAAAACATTCAGTACTTC. The encoded protein is CASSESTSGGALAKNIQYF. The chain uses TRBV10-2 and TRBJ2-4; 13 bases map to TRBD2. The CDR3 length is 19 residues. The V gene end was trimmed by 0 bases and the J gene end by 0 bases; junction bases not matched to a gene: 5. The germline V gene encodes CDR1 WSHSY and CDR2 SAAADI.